This T cell receptor (beta chain) was documented in a study of blood T cell repertoires in COVID-19. Germline loops: CDR1 SGHRS, CDR2 YFSETQ. The CDR3 covers 12 residues. Deletions cut 4 bases from V and 4 bases from J, with 6 bases between. The assay was immunoSEQ multiplex PCR, and TCRdb's table has in-frame clones only and misses some. The profile shows 320,000 or so clones, under 90% of them singletons. The clonotype was recovered from a man in his sixties who had recovered from COVID-19. The V and J genes are TRBV5-1 and TRBJ1-3; maybe TRBD1 (6 bases). The sample comprised PBMCs or T cells enriched from blood (not recorded which). The CDR3 protein is CASSGQGNTIYF. The CDR3 nucleotides are TGCGCCAGCAGCGGACAGGGAAACACCATATATTTT.